This T cell receptor beta chain came from a study of tumor and adjacent non-tumor tissue in lung cancer. A modified ARM-PCR protocol with three rounds of nested PCR amplified TCRbeta. TCRdb redid the calling of the multiplex PCR reads with MiXCR, one entry per CDR3 protein. Of under 150,000 distinct CDR3 sequences detected, around 61% appear once; the ten largest clones hold 15% to 20%. This sample's RNA came from whole unsorted tissue. This clonotype was seen repeatedly, ten times or more. The CDR3 totals 15 residues. Germline CDR1 reads MNHEY; CDR2 reads SVGAGI. The V segment lost 0 bases and the J segment 2 bases; nucleotides outside the gene matches: 2.

Sequenced input: lung tumor tissue. The chain has TRBV6-5 and TRBJ2-3; 7 bases align to TRBD1. This receptor was taken from a man aged 55 to 70 with small cell lung cancer. For the CDR3, the DNA is TGTGCCAGCAGTTACTCGGGACAGTACACAGATACGCAGTATTTT. Protein sequence: CASSYSGQYTDTQYF.